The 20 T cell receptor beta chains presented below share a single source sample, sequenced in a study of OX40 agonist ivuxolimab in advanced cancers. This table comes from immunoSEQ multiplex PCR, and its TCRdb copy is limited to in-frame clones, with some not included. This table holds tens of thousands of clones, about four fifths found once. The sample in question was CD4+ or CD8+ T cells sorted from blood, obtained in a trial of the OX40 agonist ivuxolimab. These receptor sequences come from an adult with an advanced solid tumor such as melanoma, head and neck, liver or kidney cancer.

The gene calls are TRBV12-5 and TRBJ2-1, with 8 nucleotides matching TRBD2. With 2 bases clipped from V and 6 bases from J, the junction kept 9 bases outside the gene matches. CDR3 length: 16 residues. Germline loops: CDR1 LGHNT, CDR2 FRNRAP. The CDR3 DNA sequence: TGTGCTAGTGGTTTGTCGTATAGCGGGGCGTCCAATGAGCAGTTCTTC. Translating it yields CASGLSYSGASNEQFF.

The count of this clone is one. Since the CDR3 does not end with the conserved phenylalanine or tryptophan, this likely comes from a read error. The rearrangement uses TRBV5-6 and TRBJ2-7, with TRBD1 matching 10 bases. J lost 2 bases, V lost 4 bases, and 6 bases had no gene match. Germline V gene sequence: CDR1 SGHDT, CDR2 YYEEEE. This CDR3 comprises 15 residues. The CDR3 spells CASSPTGTGAYEQYL. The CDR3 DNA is TGTGCCAGCAGCCCCACCGGGACAGGGGCCTACGAGCAGTACCTC.

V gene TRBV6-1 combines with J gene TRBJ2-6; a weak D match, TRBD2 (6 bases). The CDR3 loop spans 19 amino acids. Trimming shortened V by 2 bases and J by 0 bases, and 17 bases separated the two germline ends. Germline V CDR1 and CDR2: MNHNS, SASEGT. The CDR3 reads CASSEFGGGGLSGANVLTF. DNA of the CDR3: TGTGCCAGCAGTGAATTCGGGGGAGGAGGGCTCTCTGGGGCCAACGTCCTGACTTTC.

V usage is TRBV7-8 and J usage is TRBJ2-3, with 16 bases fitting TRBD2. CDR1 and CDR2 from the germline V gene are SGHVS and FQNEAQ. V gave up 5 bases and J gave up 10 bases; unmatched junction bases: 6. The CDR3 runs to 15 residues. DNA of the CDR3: TGTGCCAGCAGCACCCAGGGGACTAGCGGGAGGGCGCAGTATTTT. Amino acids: CASSTQGTSGRAQYF.

This CDR3 is CASRVMRDSLNSPLHF. CDR3 in DNA: TGTGCCAGCCGTGTAATGCGGGACAGCTTGAATTCACCCCTCCACTTT. The genes are TRBV27 and TRBJ1-6, with TRBD1 identical over 7 bases. The V gene's germline CDR1 is MNHEY and CDR2 SMNVEV (reference sequence). This CDR3 comprises 16 residues. The V gene end was trimmed by 8 bases and the J gene end by 7 bases; junction bases not matched to a gene: 14.

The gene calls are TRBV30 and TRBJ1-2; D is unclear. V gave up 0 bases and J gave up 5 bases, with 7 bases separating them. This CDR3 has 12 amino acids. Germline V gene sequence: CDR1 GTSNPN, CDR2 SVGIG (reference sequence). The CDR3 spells CAWSVAGYGYTF. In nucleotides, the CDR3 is TGTGCCTGGAGTGTCGCGGGGTATGGCTACACCTTC.

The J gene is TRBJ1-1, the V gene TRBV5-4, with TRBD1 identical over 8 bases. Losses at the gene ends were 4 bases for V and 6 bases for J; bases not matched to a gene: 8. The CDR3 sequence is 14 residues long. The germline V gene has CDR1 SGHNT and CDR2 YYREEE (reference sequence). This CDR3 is CASSRSDRGAEAFF. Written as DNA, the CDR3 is TGTGCCAGCAGCCGAAGTGACAGGGGCGCTGAAGCTTTCTTT.

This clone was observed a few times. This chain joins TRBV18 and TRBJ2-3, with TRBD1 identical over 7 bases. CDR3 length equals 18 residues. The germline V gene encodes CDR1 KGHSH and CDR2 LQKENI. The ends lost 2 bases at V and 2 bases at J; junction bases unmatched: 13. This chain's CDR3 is CASSPSEGGPSNTDTQYF. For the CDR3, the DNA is TGTGCCAGCTCACCAAGTGAAGGGGGCCCTAGTAACACAGATACGCAGTATTTT.

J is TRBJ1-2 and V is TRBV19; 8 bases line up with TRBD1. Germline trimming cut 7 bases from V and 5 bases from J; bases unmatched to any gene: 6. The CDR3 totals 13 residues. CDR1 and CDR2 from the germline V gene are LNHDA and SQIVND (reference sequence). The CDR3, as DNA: TGTGCCAGTATTTCGCAGGGGGCTTATGGCTACACCTTC. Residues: CASISQGAYGYTF.

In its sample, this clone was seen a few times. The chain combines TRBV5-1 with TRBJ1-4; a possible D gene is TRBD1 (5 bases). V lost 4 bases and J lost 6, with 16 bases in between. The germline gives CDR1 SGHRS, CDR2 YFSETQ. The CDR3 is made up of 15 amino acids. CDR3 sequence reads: CASSPGRGRDEKLFF. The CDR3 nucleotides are TGCGCCAGCAGCCCGGGACGGGGACGGGATGAAAAACTGTTTTTT.

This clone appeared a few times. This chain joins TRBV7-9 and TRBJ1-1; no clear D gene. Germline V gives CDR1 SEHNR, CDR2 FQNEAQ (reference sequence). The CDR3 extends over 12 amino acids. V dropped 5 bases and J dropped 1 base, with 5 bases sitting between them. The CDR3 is CASSPRNTEAFF. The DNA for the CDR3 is TGTGCCAGCAGCCCCAGGAACACTGAAGCTTTCTTT.

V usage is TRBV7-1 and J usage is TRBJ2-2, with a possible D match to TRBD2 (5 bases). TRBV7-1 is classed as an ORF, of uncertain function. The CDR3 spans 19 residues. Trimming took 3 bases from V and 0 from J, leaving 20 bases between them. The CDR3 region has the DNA TGTGCCAGCAGCTCCGGCGCGGGTTCGAACCCGGCGAACACCGGGGAGCTGTTTTTT. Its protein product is CASSSGAGSNPANTGELFF.

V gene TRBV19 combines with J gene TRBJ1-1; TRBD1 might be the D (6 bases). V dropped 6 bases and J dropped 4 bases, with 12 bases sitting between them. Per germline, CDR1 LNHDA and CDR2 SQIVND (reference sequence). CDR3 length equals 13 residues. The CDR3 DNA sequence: TGTGCCAGTAGCCCACAGGGACGCACTGAAGCTTTCTTT. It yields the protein CASSPQGRTEAFF. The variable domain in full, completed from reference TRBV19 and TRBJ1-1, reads DGGITQSPKYLFRKEGQNVTLSCEQNLNHDAMYWYRQDPGQGLRLIYYSQIVNDFQKGDIAEGYSVSREKKESFPLTVTSAQKNPTAFYLCASSPQGRTEAFFGQGTRLTVV.

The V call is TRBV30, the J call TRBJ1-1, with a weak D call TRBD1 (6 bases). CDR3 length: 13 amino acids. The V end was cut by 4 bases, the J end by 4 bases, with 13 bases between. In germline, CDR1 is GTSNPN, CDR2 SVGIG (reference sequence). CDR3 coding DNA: TGTGCCTGGATGGCGGGGGGCCTCACTGAAGCTTTCTTT. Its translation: CAWMAGGLTEAFF. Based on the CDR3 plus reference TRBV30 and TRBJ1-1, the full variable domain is SQTIHQWPATLVQPVGSPLSLECTVEGTSNPNLYWYRQAAGRGLQLLFYSVGIGQISSEVPQNLSASRPQDRQFILSSKKLLLSDSGFYLCAWMAGGLTEAFFGQGTRLTVV.

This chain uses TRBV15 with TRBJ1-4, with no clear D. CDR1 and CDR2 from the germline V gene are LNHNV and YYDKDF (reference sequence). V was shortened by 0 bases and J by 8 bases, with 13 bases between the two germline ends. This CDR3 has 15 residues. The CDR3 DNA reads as TGTGCCACCAGCAGAGATCGGCAGGCCCAGGAAAAACTGTTTTTT. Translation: CATSRDRQAQEKLFF.

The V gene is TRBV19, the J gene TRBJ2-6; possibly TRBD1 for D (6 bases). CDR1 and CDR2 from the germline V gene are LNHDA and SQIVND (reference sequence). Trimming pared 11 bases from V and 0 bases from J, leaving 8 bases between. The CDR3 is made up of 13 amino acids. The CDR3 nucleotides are TGTGCCGGGGGACACTCTGGGGCCAACGTCCTGACTTTC. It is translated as CAGGHSGANVLTF.

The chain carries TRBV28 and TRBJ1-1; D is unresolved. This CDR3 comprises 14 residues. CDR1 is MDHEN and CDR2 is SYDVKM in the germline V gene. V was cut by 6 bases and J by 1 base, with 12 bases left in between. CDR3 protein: CASSSTSPNTEAFF. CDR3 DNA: TGTGCCAGCAGCTCGACATCCCCGAACACTGAAGCTTTCTTT. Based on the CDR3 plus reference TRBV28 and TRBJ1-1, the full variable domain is DVKVTQSSRYLVKRTGEKVFLECVQDMDHENMFWYRQDPGLGLRLIYFSYDVKMKEKGDIPEGYSVSREKKERFSLILESASTNQTSMYLCASSSTSPNTEAFFGQGTRLTVV.

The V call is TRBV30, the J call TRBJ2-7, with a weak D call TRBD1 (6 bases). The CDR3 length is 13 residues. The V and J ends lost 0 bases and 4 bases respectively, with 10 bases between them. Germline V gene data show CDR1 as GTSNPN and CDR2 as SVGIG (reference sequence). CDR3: CAWSVLRGYEQYF. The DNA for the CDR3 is TGTGCCTGGAGTGTACTCAGGGGTTACGAGCAGTACTTC.

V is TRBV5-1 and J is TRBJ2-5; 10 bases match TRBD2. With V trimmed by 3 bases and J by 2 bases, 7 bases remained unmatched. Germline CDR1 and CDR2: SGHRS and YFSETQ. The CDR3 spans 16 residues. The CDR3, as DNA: TGCGCCAGCAGCTCCACAACTAGCGGGACTCAAGAGACCCAGTACTTC. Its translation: CASSSTTSGTQETQYF.

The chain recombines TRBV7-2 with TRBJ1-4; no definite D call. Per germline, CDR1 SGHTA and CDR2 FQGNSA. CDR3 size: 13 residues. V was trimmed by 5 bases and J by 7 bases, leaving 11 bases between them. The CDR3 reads CASSGSDIEKLFF. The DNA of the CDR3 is TGTGCCAGCAGCGGATCGGATATTGAAAAACTGTTTTTT.